One TCR beta chain is described in this entry. Its target is not known. These data are taken from a study of OX40 agonist ivuxolimab in advanced cancers. Study-level information: Patients were given ivuxolimab, an antibody that agonizes OX40 (CD134). Points from the study as a whole: Both CD4+ and CD8+ T cell populations in blood had undergone clonal expansion by week 6 at 0.1 to 3.0 mg/kg. On average, a greater number of expanded clones characterised CD8+ T cells relative to CD4+.

This CDR3 is built from 15 residues. Germline V CDR1 and CDR2: SGHAT, FQNNGV. V was trimmed by 0 bases and J by 2 bases, leaving 5 bases between them. Measured with immunoSEQ multiplex PCR; TCRdb has only the in-frame clones, and not every one. The sample has tens of thousands of clones, 75% to 90% seen once; the top ten hold just under 25%. The rearrangement links TRBV11-2 to TRBJ1-6; D remains ambiguous. The sequence derives from an adult with an advanced solid tumor such as melanoma, head and neck, liver or kidney cancer. Sequencing was performed on CD4+ or CD8+ T cells sorted from blood, taken in a trial of the OX40 agonist ivuxolimab. In DNA form, the CDR3 reads TGTGCCAGCAGCTTAGAACCGGCCTATAATTCACCCCTCCACTTT. Translated, it gives CASSLEPAYNSPLHF. Full variable domain (missing parts from reference TRBV11-2 and TRBJ1-6): EAGVAQSPRYKIIEKRQSVAFWCNPISGHATLYWYQQILGQGPKLLIQFQNNGVVDDSQLPKDRFSAERLKGVDSTLKIQPAKLEDSAVYLCASSLEPAYNSPLHFGNGTRLTVT.